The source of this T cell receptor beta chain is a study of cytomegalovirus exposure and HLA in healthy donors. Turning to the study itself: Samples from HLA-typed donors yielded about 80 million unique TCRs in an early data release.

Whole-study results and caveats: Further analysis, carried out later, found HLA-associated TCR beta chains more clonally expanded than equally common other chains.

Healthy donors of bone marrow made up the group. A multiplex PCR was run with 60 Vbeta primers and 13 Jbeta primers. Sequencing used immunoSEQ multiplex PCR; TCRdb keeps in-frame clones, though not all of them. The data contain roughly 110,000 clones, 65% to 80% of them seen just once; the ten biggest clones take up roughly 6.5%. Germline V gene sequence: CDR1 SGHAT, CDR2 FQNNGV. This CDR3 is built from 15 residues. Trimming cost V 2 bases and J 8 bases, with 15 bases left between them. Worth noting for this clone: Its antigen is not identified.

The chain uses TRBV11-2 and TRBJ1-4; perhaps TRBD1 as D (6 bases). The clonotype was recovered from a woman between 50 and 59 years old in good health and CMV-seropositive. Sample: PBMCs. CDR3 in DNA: TGTGCCAGCAGCTTAAGGGGGTTCAATCAAGAAAAACTGTTTTTT. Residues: CASSLRGFNQEKLFF.